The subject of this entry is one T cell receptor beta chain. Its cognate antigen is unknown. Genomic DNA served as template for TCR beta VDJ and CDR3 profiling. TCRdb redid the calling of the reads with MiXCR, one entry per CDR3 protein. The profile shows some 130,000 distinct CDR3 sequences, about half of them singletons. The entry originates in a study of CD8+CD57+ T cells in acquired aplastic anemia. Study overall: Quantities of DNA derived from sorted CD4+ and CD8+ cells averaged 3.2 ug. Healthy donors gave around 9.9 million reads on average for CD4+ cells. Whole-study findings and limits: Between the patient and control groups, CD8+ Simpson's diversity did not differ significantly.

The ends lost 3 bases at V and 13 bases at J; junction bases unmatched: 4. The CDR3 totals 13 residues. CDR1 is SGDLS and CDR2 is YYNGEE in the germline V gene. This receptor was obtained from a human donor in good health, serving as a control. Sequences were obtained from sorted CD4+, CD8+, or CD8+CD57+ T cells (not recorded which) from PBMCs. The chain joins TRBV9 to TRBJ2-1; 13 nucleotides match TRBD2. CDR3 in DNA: TGTGCCAGCAGCGCCGGGACTAGCGGGACACAGTTCTTC. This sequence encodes CASSAGTSGTQFF.